This is a list of T cell receptor beta chains from one sample in a study of beta chain features in type 1 diabetes. TCRdb's table, derived via immunoSEQ multiplex PCR, lists solely in-frame clones and lacks some. This table has 280,000 or so clones, about 15% appearing once. The sequenced sample was naive CD4+ T cells from blood. These receptors came from a man aged 18 to 35 with type 1 diabetes. Both conserved end residues are part of each CDR3. Fields, in order: J gene, V gene, D gene, clone size, CDR3 protein, CDR3 DNA. The D gene is left open where the match is weak. A clone size is listed for some rows: how often the clone was seen (once, few, many), or a class if it is expanded.

>TRBJ2-7|TRBV15|TRBD2|.
CATSREPLAGLSNEQYF
TGTGCCACCAGCAGAGAGCCCCTAGCGGGTTTGTCAAACGAGCAGTACTTC
>TRBJ2-7|TRBV7-9|TRBD2|.
CASSRGTSGLYEQYF
TGTGCCAGCAGCCGAGGGACTAGCGGACTGTACGAGCAGTACTTC
>TRBJ1-2|TRBV7-9|.|.
CASSPGQRSYGYTF
TGTGCCAGCAGTCCAGGACAGAGGAGCTATGGCTACACCTTC
>TRBJ1-1|TRBV6-5|.|.
CASRYTRGTEAFF
TGTGCCAGCAGATATACAAGGGGCACTGAAGCTTTCTTT
>TRBJ2-7|TRBV28|.|.
CASSNRAWEQYF
TGTGCCAGCAGTAACAGGGCGTGGGAGCAGTACTTC
>TRBJ2-5|TRBV27|.|.
CASSRSGETQYF
TGTGCCAGCAGTCGGTCCGGAGAGACCCAGTACTTC
>TRBJ2-7|TRBV6-5|.|.
CASSYSGWEQYF
TGTGCCAGCAGTTATTCAGGGTGGGAGCAGTACTTC
>TRBJ2-7|TRBV28|.|.
CASSNTGLGSYEQYF
TGTGCCAGCAGTAATACAGGGCTAGGGTCCTACGAGCAGTACTTC
>TRBJ2-2|TRBV9|TRBD2|few
CASSVGGLAVKTGELFF
TGTGCCAGCAGCGTAGGGGGACTAGCGGTAAAGACCGGGGAGCTGTTTTTT
>TRBJ1-2|TRBV6-5|.|few
CASMPAVVESGYTF
TGTGCCAGCATGCCCGCGGTTGTAGAAAGTGGCTACACCTTC
>TRBJ2-2|TRBV10-2|TRBD1|few
CASSDRGPGELFF
TGCGCCAGCAGTGATAGGGGGCCCGGGGAGCTGTTTTTT
>TRBJ2-7|TRBV27|TRBD1|.
CASSPQGDEQYF
TGTGCCAGCAGCCCTCAGGGGGACGAGCAGTACTTC
>TRBJ1-1|TRBV29-1|TRBD1|few
CSVRTGGNTEAFF
TGCAGCGTCAGGACAGGGGGAAACACTGAAGCTTTCTTT
>TRBJ1-2|TRBV5-1|.|.
CASSLPLAANYGYTF
TGCGCCAGCAGCCTCCCCTTGGCGGCTAACTATGGCTACACCTTC
>TRBJ2-4|TRBV2|.|.
CASSEALPGNIQYF
TGTGCCAGCAGTGAAGCGCTTCCGGGAAACATTCAGTACTTC
>TRBJ1-6|TRBV2|.|.
CASSDRGNSPLHF
TGTGCCAGCAGTGACAGGGGTAATTCACCCCTCCACTTT
>TRBJ2-7|TRBV6-5|.|few
CASSYYQGPSYEQYF
TGTGCCAGCAGTTACTATCAGGGTCCCTCCTACGAGCAGTACTTC
>TRBJ2-1|TRBV7-9|.|few
CASSPRRGLDEQFF
TGTGCCAGCAGCCCCCGACGGGGTTTGGATGAGCAGTTCTTC
>TRBJ1-2|TRBV28|.|few
CASSLSRRLVF
TGTGCCAGCAGTTTATCCCGCAGGCTTGTTTTC
>TRBJ2-6|TRBV18|.|few
CASSQRPPSGTLSGANVLTF
TGTGCCAGCTCGCAAAGGCCTCCGTCCGGGACACTCTCTGGGGCCAACGTCCTGACTTTC
>TRBJ1-2|TRBV30|.|.
CAWSPYRSGGYTF
TGTGCCTGGAGTCCATACAGGTCAGGTGGCTACACCTTC
>TRBJ2-7|TRBV5-6|TRBD1|.
CASSLRGRGVYEQYF
TGTGCCAGCAGCCTCAGGGGGAGAGGGGTTTACGAGCAGTACTTC
>TRBJ2-4|TRBV7-9|TRBD1|.
CASSPLDRAFIQYF
TGTGCCAGCAGTCCACTCGACAGGGCGTTCATTCAGTACTTC
>TRBJ2-1|TRBV12-5|TRBD1|.
CASGPGQGTEQFF
TGTGCTAGTGGTCCGGGACAGGGGACTGAGCAGTTCTTC
>TRBJ2-2|TRBV30|.|few
CAWSGLLSGELFF
TGTGCCTGGAGTGGACTACTGAGCGGGGAGCTGTTTTTT
>TRBJ2-1|TRBV9|.|.
CASSVPRSSYNEQFF
TGTGCCAGCAGCGTTCCACGCAGCTCCTACAATGAGCAGTTCTTC
>TRBJ1-2|TRBV30|.|few
CAWTRAVARGGYTF
TGTGCCTGGACGCGGGCGGTTGCCCGCGGTGGCTACACCTTC
>TRBJ2-3|TRBV4-2|TRBD2|.
CASSQESGGATDTQYF
TGTGCCAGCAGCCAAGAGAGCGGGGGAGCCACAGATACGCAGTATTTT
>TRBJ2-2|TRBV7-2|TRBD2|.
CASSLAGLASGELFF
TGTGCCAGCAGCCTTGCGGGACTAGCGTCCGGGGAGCTGTTTTTT
>TRBJ2-2|TRBV5-1|TRBD1|.
CASSLVLTGVTGELFF
TGCGCCAGCAGCTTGGTATTGACAGGGGTCACCGGGGAGCTGTTTTTT
>TRBJ1-5|TRBV6-1|.|few
CASSSVSNQPQHF
TGTGCCAGCAGTTCAGTCAGCAATCAGCCCCAGCATTTT
>TRBJ2-3|TRBV2|TRBD2|.
CANRGLAGGPDTQYF
TGTGCCAACCGAGGACTAGCGGGAGGGCCAGATACGCAGTATTTT
>TRBJ2-7|TRBV5-6|.|.
CASSSPGQGEQYF
TGTGCCAGCAGCTCCCCGGGACAAGGGGAGCAGTACTTC
>TRBJ1-2|TRBV19|.|.
CASSRDFNYGYTF
TGTGCCAGTAGTCGGGACTTCAACTATGGCTACACCTTC
>TRBJ2-7|TRBV5-1|.|.
CASSPGLSGYEQYF
TGCGCCAGCAGCCCGGGATTATCGGGCTACGAGCAGTACTTC
>TRBJ2-7|TRBV28|TRBD1|few
CASSSGGWSYEQYF
TGTGCCAGCAGTTCAGGGGGCTGGTCCTACGAGCAGTACTTC
>TRBJ1-2|TRBV29-1|.|few
CSVYREGLYGYTF
TGCAGCGTTTACAGGGAGGGTTTATATGGCTACACCTTC
>TRBJ2-7|TRBV6-5|.|few
CASSYLGTPHSYEQYF
TGTGCCAGCAGTTACCTTGGGACTCCTCACTCCTACGAGCAGTACTTC
>TRBJ2-5|TRBV7-2|TRBD2|.
CASSSGGQETQYF
TGTGCCAGCAGCTCGGGGGGGCAAGAGACCCAGTACTTC
>TRBJ2-1|TRBV11-3|.|few
CASSPRQAGEQFF
TGTGCCAGCAGCCCCCGACAGGCCGGGGAGCAGTTCTTC
>TRBJ2-1|TRBV2|TRBD1|.
CASSSGTGGYNEQFF
TGTGCCAGCAGTTCCGGGACAGGGGGCTACAATGAGCAGTTCTTC
>TRBJ1-2|TRBV11-2|.|few
CASSLGSWYGYTF
TGTGCCAGCAGCTTGGGGAGTTGGTATGGCTACACCTTC
>TRBJ1-2|TRBV5-1|.|.
CASRGQGGYGYTF
TGCGCCAGCAGGGGCCAGGGAGGCTATGGCTACACCTTC
>TRBJ1-1|TRBV5-1|.|.
CASSLDPQNTEAFF
TGCGCCAGCAGCTTGGATCCACAGAACACTGAAGCTTTCTTT
>TRBJ1-5|TRBV28|TRBD1|few
CASSPGTGGNQPQHF
TGTGCCAGCAGTCCCGGGACAGGGGGAAATCAGCCCCAGCATTTT
>TRBJ2-3|TRBV19|.|.
CARDGRADTQYF
TGTGCCAGAGACGGTCGGGCAGATACGCAGTATTTT
>TRBJ1-3|TRBV6-6|.|.
CASTPGGGNTIYF
TGTGCCAGCACTCCCGGGGGGGGAAACACCATATATTTT
>TRBJ1-2|TRBV27|.|few
CASSRKITEYGYTF
TGTGCCAGCAGTCGAAAAATTACAGAGTATGGCTACACCTTC
>TRBJ2-1|TRBV5-6|TRBD2|.
CASSLTSGGDEQFF
TGTGCCAGCAGCCTGACTAGCGGGGGGGATGAGCAGTTCTTC
>TRBJ1-2|TRBV9|TRBD1|.
CASSVGGDSFGYTF
TGTGCCAGCAGCGTAGGAGGGGACAGCTTTGGCTACACCTTC
>TRBJ1-3|TRBV6-5|.|few
CASSYSSQGTTIYF
TGTGCCAGCAGTTACTCGAGCCAGGGGACCACCATATATTTT